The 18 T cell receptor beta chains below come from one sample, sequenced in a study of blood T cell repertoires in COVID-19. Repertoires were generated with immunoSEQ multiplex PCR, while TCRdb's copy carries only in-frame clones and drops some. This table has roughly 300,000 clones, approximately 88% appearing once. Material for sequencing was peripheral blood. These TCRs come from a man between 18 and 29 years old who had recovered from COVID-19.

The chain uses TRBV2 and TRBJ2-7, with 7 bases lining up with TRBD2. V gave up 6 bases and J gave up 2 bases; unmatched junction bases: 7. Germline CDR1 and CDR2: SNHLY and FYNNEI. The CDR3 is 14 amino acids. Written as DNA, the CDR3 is TGTGCCAGCAGCGGCCCGGCGGGGGCCTACGAGCAGTACTTC. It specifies CASSGPAGAYEQYF.

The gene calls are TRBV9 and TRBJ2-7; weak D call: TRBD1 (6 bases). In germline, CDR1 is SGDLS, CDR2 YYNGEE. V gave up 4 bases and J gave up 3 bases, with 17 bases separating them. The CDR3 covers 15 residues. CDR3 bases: TGTGCCAGCAGCCTCAGGGGTACGGACCGCTACGAGCAGTACTTC. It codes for CASSLRGTDRYEQYF.

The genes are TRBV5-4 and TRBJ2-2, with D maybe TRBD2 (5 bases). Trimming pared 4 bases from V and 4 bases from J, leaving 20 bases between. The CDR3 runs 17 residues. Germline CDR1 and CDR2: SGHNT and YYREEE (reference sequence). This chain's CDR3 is CASSGGSLTRGTGELFF. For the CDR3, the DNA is TGTGCCAGCAGCGGAGGTAGCTTGACTCGGGGCACCGGGGAGCTGTTTTTT.

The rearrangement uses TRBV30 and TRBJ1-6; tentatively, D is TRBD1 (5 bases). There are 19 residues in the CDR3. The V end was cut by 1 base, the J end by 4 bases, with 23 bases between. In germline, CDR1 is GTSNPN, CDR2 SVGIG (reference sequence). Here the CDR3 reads CAWSGGRVPIHLYNSPLHF. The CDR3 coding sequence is TGTGCCTGGAGTGGAGGCAGGGTCCCCATACACCTTTATAATTCACCCCTCCACTTT.

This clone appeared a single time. The CDR3 DNA is TGTGCCACCAGTGATACGGGGACTGGCACAGATACGCAGTATTTT. The encoded protein is CATSDTGTGTDTQYF. The chain links TRBV24-1 to TRBJ2-3; D is possibly TRBD2 (6 bases). Germline lookup yields CDR1 KGHDR and CDR2 SFDVKD. V lost 3 bases to trimming and J lost 1 base, with 10 bases between them. The CDR3 sequence is 15 residues long.

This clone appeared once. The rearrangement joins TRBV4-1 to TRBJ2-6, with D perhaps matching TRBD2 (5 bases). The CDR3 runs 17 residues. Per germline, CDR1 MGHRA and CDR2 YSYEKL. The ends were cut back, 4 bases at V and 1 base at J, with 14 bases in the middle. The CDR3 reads CASSRQEVGSGANVLTF. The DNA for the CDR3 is TGCGCCAGCAGCCGCCAGGAGGTGGGATCTGGGGCCAACGTCCTGACTTTC.

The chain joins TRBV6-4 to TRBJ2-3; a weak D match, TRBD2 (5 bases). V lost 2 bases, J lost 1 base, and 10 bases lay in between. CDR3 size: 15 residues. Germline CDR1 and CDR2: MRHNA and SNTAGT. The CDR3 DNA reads TGTGCCAGCAGTGACCGAAGCGGAGGCACAGATACGCAGTATTTT. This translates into CASSDRSGGTDTQYF.

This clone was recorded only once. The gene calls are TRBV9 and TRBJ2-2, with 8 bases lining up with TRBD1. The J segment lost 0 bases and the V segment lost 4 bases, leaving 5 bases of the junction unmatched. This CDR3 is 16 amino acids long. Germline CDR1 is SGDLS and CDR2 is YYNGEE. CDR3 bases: TGTGCCAGCAGCCCCGGACAGGGCTCGAACACCGGGGAGCTGTTTTTT. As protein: CASSPGQGSNTGELFF.

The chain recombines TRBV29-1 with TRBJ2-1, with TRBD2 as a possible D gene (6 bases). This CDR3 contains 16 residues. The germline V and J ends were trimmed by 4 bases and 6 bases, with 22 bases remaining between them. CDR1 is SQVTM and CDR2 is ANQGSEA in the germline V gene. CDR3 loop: CSVGDSGIRGFNEQFF. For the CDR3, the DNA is TGCAGCGTTGGAGATTCAGGGATTCGGGGGTTCAATGAGCAGTTCTTC.

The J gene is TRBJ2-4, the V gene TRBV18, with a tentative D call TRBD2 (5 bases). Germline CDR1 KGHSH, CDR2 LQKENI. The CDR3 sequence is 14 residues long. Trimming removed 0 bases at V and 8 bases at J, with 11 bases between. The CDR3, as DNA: TGTGCCAGCTCACCACCGGAGGCGGTAGACATTCAGTACTTC. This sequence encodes CASSPPEAVDIQYF. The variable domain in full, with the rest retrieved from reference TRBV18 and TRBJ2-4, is NAGVMQNPRHLVRRRGQEARLRCSPMKGHSHVYWYRQLPEEGLKFMVYLQKENIIDESGMPKERFSAEFPKEGPSILRIQQVVRGDSAAYFCASSPPEAVDIQYFGAGTRLSVL.

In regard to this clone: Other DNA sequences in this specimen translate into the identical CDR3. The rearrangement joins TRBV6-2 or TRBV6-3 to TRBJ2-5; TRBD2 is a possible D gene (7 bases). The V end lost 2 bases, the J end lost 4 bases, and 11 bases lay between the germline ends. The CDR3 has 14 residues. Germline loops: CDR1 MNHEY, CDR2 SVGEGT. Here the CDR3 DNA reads TGTGCCAGCAGTTACGGGGGGGGCGTAGAGACCCAGTACTTC. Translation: CASSYGGGVETQYF.

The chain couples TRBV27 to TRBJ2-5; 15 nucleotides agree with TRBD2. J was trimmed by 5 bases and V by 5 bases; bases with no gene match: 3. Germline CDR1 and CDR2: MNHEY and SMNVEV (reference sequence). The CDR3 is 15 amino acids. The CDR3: CASSPGLAGGETQYF. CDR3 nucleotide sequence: TGTGCCAGCAGTCCGGGACTAGCGGGGGGTGAGACCCAGTACTTC.

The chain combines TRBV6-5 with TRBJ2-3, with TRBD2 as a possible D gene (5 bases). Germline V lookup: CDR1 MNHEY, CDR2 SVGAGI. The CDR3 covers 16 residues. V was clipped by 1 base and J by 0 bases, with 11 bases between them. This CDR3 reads CASSYWAGASTDTQYF. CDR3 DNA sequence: TGTGCCAGCAGTTACTGGGCGGGTGCAAGCACAGATACGCAGTATTTT.

For the CDR3, the DNA is TGTGCCAGCAGCCAAGGAGGTGCAGGGTTTCTTACTTTCTTT. Protein sequence: CASSQGGAGFLTFF. The chain uses TRBV3-1 (or the pseudogene TRBV3-2) and TRBJ1-1; maybe TRBD1 (5 bases). The germline V gene has CDR1 LGHDT and CDR2 YNNKEL (reference sequence). Trimming took off 1 base at V and 12 bases at J, with 18 bases between the two ends. The CDR3 covers 14 residues.

The CDR3 DNA reads TGTGCCAGCAGTTACTCGAGCGGGCGCGAGCAGTACTTC. Protein product: CASSYSSGREQYF. The chain combines TRBV6-6 with TRBJ2-7; D might be TRBD2 (6 bases). The CDR3 covers 13 residues. Germline CDR1 MNHNY, CDR2 SVGAGI (reference sequence). Trimming shortened V by 0 bases and J by 6 bases, and 9 bases separated the two germline ends.

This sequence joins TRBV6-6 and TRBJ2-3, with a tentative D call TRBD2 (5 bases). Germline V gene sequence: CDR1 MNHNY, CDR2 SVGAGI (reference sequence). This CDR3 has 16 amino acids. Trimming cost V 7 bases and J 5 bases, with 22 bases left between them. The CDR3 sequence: CASIQKADSPRDTQYF. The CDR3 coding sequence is TGTGCCAGCATCCAGAAAGCGGACTCCCCGCGAGATACGCAGTATTTT.

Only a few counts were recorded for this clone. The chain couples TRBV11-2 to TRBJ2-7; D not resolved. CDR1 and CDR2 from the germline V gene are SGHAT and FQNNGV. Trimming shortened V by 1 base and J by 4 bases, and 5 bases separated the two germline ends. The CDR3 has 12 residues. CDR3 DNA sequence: TGTGCCAGCAGCTTAGCCCTATACGAGCAGTACTTC. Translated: CASSLALYEQYF.

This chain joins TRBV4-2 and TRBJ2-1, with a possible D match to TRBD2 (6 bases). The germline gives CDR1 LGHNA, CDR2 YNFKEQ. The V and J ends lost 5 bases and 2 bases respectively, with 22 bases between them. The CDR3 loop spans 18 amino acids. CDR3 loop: CASSLHLFGTSTYNEQFF. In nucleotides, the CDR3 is TGTGCCAGCAGCTTACATTTATTCGGGACTTCCACCTACAATGAGCAGTTCTTC.